The 3 T cell receptor beta chains below come from one sample, sequenced in a study of graft-versus-host responses after intestinal transplantation. Libraries were prepared by immunoSEQ multiplex PCR; TCRdb keeps only in-frame clonotypes and omits some of them. This table has 75,000 to 100,000 clones, 86% appearing once. This specimen consisted of PBMCs, obtained 255 days after intestinal transplant. The source of these receptors is a human patient who received an intestinal transplant, so some T cells may come from the graft donor.

The V gene is TRBV5-1, the J gene TRBJ1-4; no definite D call. Germline loops: CDR1 SGHRS, CDR2 YFSETQ. Trimming removed 1 base at V and 8 bases at J, with 12 bases between. The CDR3 runs 14 residues. In DNA form, the CDR3 reads TGCGCCAGCAGCTTGAACAGCGTGGGGGAAAAACTGTTTTTT. Protein sequence: CASSLNSVGEKLFF.

The chain has TRBV7-6 and TRBJ1-5, with 9 bases that match TRBD1. This CDR3 comprises 14 residues. Germline-derived CDR1 and CDR2 are SGHVS and FNYEAQ. V shed 5 bases, J shed 6 bases, and the junction held 5 bases outside the gene matches. This CDR3 reads CASSPGQGSQPQHF. As DNA, the CDR3 is TGTGCCAGCAGCCCGGGACAGGGTAGTCAGCCCCAGCATTTT.

The chain is built from TRBV25-1 and TRBJ1-1; 8 nucleotides match TRBD1. CDR3 length: 13 amino acids. The V and J ends lost 4 bases and 8 bases, in that order; junction bases with no gene match: 6. CDR1 MGHDK and CDR2 SYGVNS come from the germline V gene. The CDR3 spells CASSGTGRTEAFF. The DNA for the CDR3 is TGTGCCAGCAGTGGGACAGGGAGGACGGAAGCTTTCTTT.